This record looks at one T cell receptor (beta chain) sequence and its context. Its cognate antigen is unknown. The record originates from a study of early T cells in non-severe SARS-CoV-2 infection. Turning to the study itself: Bulk RNA from unsorted whole blood was sequenced; chains were unpaired.

The CDR3 spans 14 residues. Germline-derived CDR1 and CDR2 are LGHDT and YNNKEL (reference sequence). The V and J ends lost 1 base and 4 bases respectively, with 8 bases between them. General study results and limits: Matches to VDJdb favored anti-spike CD8 responses and missed private and CD4 specificities.

Individual cDNA molecules received unique molecular identifiers. TCRdb re-derived calls from the 5' RACE reads in MiXCR, one entry per CDR3 protein. The repertoire holds about 77,000 distinct CDR3 sequences, with about 16% as singletons. The sample was whole blood. V gene TRBV3-1 combines with J gene TRBJ2-1; no reliable D call. The clonotype originates from an adult who was a healthcare worker with PCR-confirmed SARS-CoV-2 infection or an uninfected control (not recorded which). The CDR3 loop is CASSQVGSYNEQFF. In nucleotides, the CDR3 is TGTGCCAGCAGCCAAGTAGGGTCATACAATGAGCAGTTCTTC.